These T cell receptor beta chains were read from a single sample in a study of blood T cell repertoires in COVID-19. Here immunoSEQ multiplex PCR was the method, and the copy in TCRdb shows in-frame clones only, minus some. The repertoire holds around 620,000 clones, 85% to 90% seen once, with under 0.3% in the top ten. The specimen was peripheral blood. These receptors were taken from a woman between 18 and 30 years old with acute or convalescent COVID-19. Each CDR3 is given with its conserved first and last residue. The D gene is left open where the match is weak. Where a row states a size, it is once, few, many or the class of an expanded clone; other rows omit it.

clone_size j_call d_call v_call cdr3_length cdr3_aa cdr3_nt
- TRBJ2-2 TRBD2 TRBV5-1 16 CASSSSLAGEHGELFF TGCGCCAGCAGCTCCTCGCTAGCGGGGGAGCACGGGGAGCTGTTTTTT
- TRBJ1-1 TRBD1 TRBV3-1/TRBV3-2 15 CASSLQGETNTEAFF TGTGCCAGCAGCCTGCAGGGGGAGACGAACACTGAAGCTTTCTTT
- TRBJ2-3 TRBD2 TRBV6-2/TRBV6-3 18 CASSLPRAGGRPSNTQYF TGTGCCAGCAGCCTCCCCAGGGCGGGGGGGCGACCCTCAAATACGCAGTATTTT
- TRBJ1-5 - TRBV5-4 14 CASSPGVGVQPQHF TGTGCCAGCAGCCCCGGGGTGGGAGTTCAGCCCCAGCATTTT
- TRBJ2-7 - TRBV5-1 14 CASSQGLLLGEQYF TGCGCCAGCAGCCAGGGACTTCTTTTGGGTGAGCAGTACTTC
- TRBJ2-2 - TRBV5-1 15 CASSAEQLGAGELFF TGCGCCAGCAGCGCGGAACAGCTAGGGGCCGGGGAGCTGTTTTTT
once TRBJ2-1 TRBD1 TRBV7-8 15 CASSGQGLPYNEQFF TGTGCCAGCAGCGGACAGGGTTTACCCTACAATGAGCAGTTCTTC
- TRBJ1-2 TRBD1 TRBV5-4 14 CASSFPDRVVGYTF TGTGCCAGCAGCTTCCCGGACAGGGTTGTAGGCTACACCTTC
- TRBJ1-5 - TRBV9 14 CASSATGTHQPQHF TGTGCCAGCAGCGCCACAGGGACCCACCAGCCCCAGCATTTT
- TRBJ2-7 - TRBV5-1 14 CASSLEQATYEQYF TGCGCCAGCAGCTTGGAACAGGCTACCTACGAGCAGTACTTC
- TRBJ1-2 - TRBV3-1/TRBV3-2 12 CASSRQGYGYTF TGTGCCAGCAGTCGCCAGGGCTATGGCTACACCTTC
- TRBJ2-7 TRBD1 TRBV6-5 12 CATGQGAYEQYF TGTGCCACTGGACAGGGAGCCTACGAGCAGTACTTC
- TRBJ2-6 - TRBV5-6 14 CASSLDTGANVLTF TGTGCCAGCAGCTTGGATACTGGGGCCAACGTCCTGACTTTC
once TRBJ1-3 - TRBV15 17 CATSRSNLAGSGNTIYF TGTGCCACCAGCAGATCGAATTTAGCGGGCTCTGGAAACACCATATATTTT
- TRBJ2-1 TRBD2 TRBV7-2 16 CASSERGAGGINEQFF TGTGCCAGCAGCGAGAGAGGAGCGGGGGGTATCAATGAGCAGTTCTTC
- TRBJ2-1 - TRBV14 16 CASSPGVSLSYNEQFF TGTGCCAGCAGCCCGGGGGTCTCACTCTCCTACAATGAGCAGTTCTTC
- TRBJ2-1 - TRBV9 14 CASSEGSSYNEQFF TGTGCCAGCAGCGAAGGGAGCTCCTACAATGAGCAGTTCTTC
few TRBJ1-4 - TRBV28 15 CASSLPRTDNEKLFF TGTGCCAGCAGTCTTCCTAGGACAGATAATGAAAAACTGTTTTTT
- TRBJ1-1 - TRBV7-2 14 CASSLSPRGTEAFF TGTGCCAGCAGTCTTAGTCCTCGAGGGACTGAAGCTTTCTTT
once TRBJ2-1 TRBD1 TRBV4-1 16 CASSPSGTGVRNEQFF TGCGCCAGCAGCCCTTCCGGGACAGGGGTTAGGAATGAGCAGTTCTTC
few TRBJ2-5 - TRBV5-4 14 CASSLFTLQETQYF TGTGCCAGCAGCTTGTTTACCCTACAAGAGACCCAGTACTTC
- TRBJ2-7 - TRBV3-1/TRBV3-2 18 CASSQVGSWTFSSYEQYF TGTGCCAGCAGCCAAGTGGGAAGCTGGACTTTTAGCTCCTACGAGCAGTACTTC
- TRBJ2-3 TRBD2 TRBV5-1 17 CASSLDGGSGGRDTQYF TGCGCCAGCAGCTTGGATGGGGGTAGCGGGGGCCGGGATACGCAGTATTTT
- TRBJ1-2 - TRBV20-1 12 CSASDPNYGYTF TGCAGTGCTAGTGACCCGAACTATGGCTACACCTTC
once TRBJ2-7 - TRBV15 13 CATSRGQTYEQYF TGTGCCACCAGCAGAGGACAGACGTACGAGCAGTACTTC
once TRBJ2-1 TRBD1 TRBV11-3 17 CASSYRRGDRGYNEQFF TGTGCCAGCAGCTACCGTCGCGGGGACAGGGGGTACAATGAGCAGTTCTTC
- TRBJ1-4 - TRBV4-1 14 CASSQVWASEKLFF TGCGCCAGCAGCCAAGTTTGGGCGAGCGAAAAACTGTTTTTT
- TRBJ1-1 TRBD1 TRBV30 15 CAWSVLRQGNVGAFF TGTGCCTGGAGTGTACTTCGACAGGGGAATGTCGGGGCTTTCTTT
few TRBJ2-2 - TRBV9 16 CASSVHSTGNTGELFF TGTGCCAGCAGCGTCCACTCGACAGGGAACACCGGGGAGCTGTTTTTT
- TRBJ1-3 - TRBV13 14 CASSFRGIGNTIYF TGTGCCAGCAGCTTTAGGGGAATTGGAAACACCATATATTTT
once TRBJ2-1 TRBD1 TRBV7-9 14 CASIGQGLYNEQFF TGTGCCAGCATCGGACAGGGTTTATACAATGAGCAGTTCTTC
- TRBJ1-2 - TRBV25-1 15 CASSEYFGDVYGYTF TGTGCCAGCAGTGAATATTTCGGGGATGTCTATGGCTACACCTTC
- TRBJ1-2 TRBD1 TRBV6-1 16 CASSEIQGAPGYGYTF TGTGCCAGCAGTGAAATACAGGGGGCGCCGGGCTATGGCTACACCTTC
few TRBJ1-2 - TRBV6-1 13 CASSENYPYGYTF TGTGCCAGCAGTGAAAACTATCCCTATGGCTACACCTTC
- TRBJ1-1 - TRBV7-9 14 CASSYIGANTEAFF TGTGCCAGCAGCTATATTGGGGCGAACACTGAAGCTTTCTTT
- TRBJ1-2 - TRBV6-2/TRBV6-3 15 CASSYPETIVHGYTF TGTGCCAGCAGTTACCCCGAAACGATAGTCCATGGCTACACCTTC